The rows below give T cell receptor beta chains drawn from one sample of a study of T cell responses to AZD1222 COVID-19 vaccine. Some clones are missing from TCRdb's copy, which holds only in-frame ones; the method was immunoSEQ multiplex PCR. The table shows approximately 140,000 clones, with roughly 89% occurring only once. This specimen was peripheral blood, taken on day 0 of AZD1222 vaccination. These TCRs come from an adult in good health. The CDR3 runs from the conserved cysteine through the conserved F or W. The order of the fields is CDR3 protein, clone size, V gene, J gene. A row's size may be missing; if present it is once, few, many or a size class.

CSVTGTSGRTDTQYF,.,TRBV29-1,TRBJ2-3
CATMTGVDTEAFF,.,TRBV2,TRBJ1-1
CTSSQVVEQYF,.,TRBV1,TRBJ2-7
CASSQESVLHEQYF,.,TRBV3-1/TRBV3-2,TRBJ2-7
CASSATGSGGTEAFF,.,TRBV18,TRBJ1-1
CASSTRWLAGGLTDTQYF,.,TRBV27,TRBJ2-3
CATHRDRDSPLHF,.,TRBV19,TRBJ1-6
CASSLKGSGSNEQFF,few,TRBV7-3,TRBJ2-1
CASSLLAVREEELFF,.,TRBV7-4,TRBJ2-2
CASSQGGTTGELFF,.,TRBV7-9,TRBJ2-2
CASSPWGSYNEQFF,.,TRBV7-2,TRBJ2-1
CASSYQGGREKLFF,once,TRBV7-2,TRBJ1-4
CASSVRGAGVGDTEAFF,.,TRBV9,TRBJ1-1
CASSLGFLYEAFF,.,TRBV7-2,TRBJ1-1
CASGGQGVKAFF,.,TRBV6-6,TRBJ1-1
CASSQVSSLASLYNEQFF,.,TRBV4-1,TRBJ2-1
CASSLIGRTGGGNSPLHF,.,TRBV6-6,TRBJ1-6
CATSPASGYNEQFF,.,TRBV24-1,TRBJ2-1
CASSDPGQGGNQPQHF,.,TRBV28,TRBJ1-5
CASSQALLDRGRNEQFF,.,TRBV14,TRBJ2-1
CAWSRQGLNEKLFF,.,TRBV30,TRBJ1-4
CATSPGPGTDTQYF,.,TRBV15,TRBJ2-3